The clone carrying this T cell receptor beta chain has only a few counts. The sample originates from a study of blood T cell repertoires in COVID-19. Study-wide context: The United States, Italy and Spain were the sources of the acute and convalescent COVID-19 samples. The cDNA or gDNA used as material had been derived from T cells, B-cell-depleted T cells, or PBMCs.

In the study's own analysis: Reference gene primers were amplified, and this amplification served to estimate nucleated cell counts. Measured with immunoSEQ multiplex PCR; TCRdb has only the in-frame clones, and not every one. V, J and clone size are those of that table, while D and trimming were read from the DNA. This table has about 40,000 clones, around 85% appearing once. Germline CDR1 reads MNHNY; CDR2 reads SVGAGI (reference sequence). Trimming left V 5 bases short and J 5 bases short, with 18 bases between. The CDR3 totals 15 residues. The chain recombines TRBV6-6 with TRBJ2-5; weak D call: TRBD1 (5 bases). The receptor was derived from a woman aged 55-70 years with acute or convalescent COVID-19. Material for sequencing was peripheral blood. The CDR3: CASSLQGNTEETQYF. As DNA, the CDR3 is TGTGCCAGCAGTCTTCAGGGAAATACCGAGGAGACCCAGTACTTC.